This T cell receptor beta chain was identified during a study of cytotoxic CD8 clonotypes in ibrutinib-treated CLL. Data came from immunoSEQ multiplex PCR; TCRdb stores just in-frame clones and leaves some out. In the table there are about 300,000 clones, 60% to 80% of which are singletons. This clone is a singleton in its sample. The CDR3 runs 11 residues. V lost 6 bases and J 4 bases, leaving 9 bases between the germline ends. Germline CDR1 is SQVTM and CDR2 is ANQGSEA. Sample: PBMCs, taken at disease progression, from a patient treated with ibrutinib. The chain recombines TRBV29-1 with TRBJ1-1; no clear D gene. This clonotype originated in a human donor with chronic lymphocytic leukemia. CDR3: CSVGWPTEAFF. The CDR3 DNA reads as TGCAGCGTAGGATGGCCCACTGAAGCTTTCTTT. The variable domain in full, completed from reference TRBV29-1 and TRBJ1-1, reads SAVISQKPSRDICQRGTSLTIQCQVDSQVTMMFWYRQQPGQSLTLIATANQGSEATYESGFVIDKFPISRPNLTFSTLTVSNMSPEDSSIYLCSVGWPTEAFFGQGTRLTVV.